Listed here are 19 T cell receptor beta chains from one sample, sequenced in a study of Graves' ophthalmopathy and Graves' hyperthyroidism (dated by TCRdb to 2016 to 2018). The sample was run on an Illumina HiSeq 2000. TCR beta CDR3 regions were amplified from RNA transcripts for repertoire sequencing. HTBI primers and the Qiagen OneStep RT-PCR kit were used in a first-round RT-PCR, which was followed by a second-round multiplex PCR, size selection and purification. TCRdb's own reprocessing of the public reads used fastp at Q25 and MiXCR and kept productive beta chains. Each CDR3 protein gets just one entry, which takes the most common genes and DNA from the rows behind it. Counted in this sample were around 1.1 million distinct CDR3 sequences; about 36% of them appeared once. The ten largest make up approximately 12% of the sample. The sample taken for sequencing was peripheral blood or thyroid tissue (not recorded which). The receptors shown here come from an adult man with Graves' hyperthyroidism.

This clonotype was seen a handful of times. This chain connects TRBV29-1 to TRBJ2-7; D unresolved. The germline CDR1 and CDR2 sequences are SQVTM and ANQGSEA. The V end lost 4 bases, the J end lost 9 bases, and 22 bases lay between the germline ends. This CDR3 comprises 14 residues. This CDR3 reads CSVAPAPHHVGQYF. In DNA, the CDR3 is TGCAGCGTTGCTCCGGCTCCCCATCACGTTGGGCAGTACTTC.

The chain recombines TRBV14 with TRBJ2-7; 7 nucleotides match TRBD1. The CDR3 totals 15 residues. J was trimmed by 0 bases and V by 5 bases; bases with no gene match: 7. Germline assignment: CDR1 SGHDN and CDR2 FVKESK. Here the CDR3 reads CASSGGRDSSYEQYV. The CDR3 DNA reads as TGTGCCAGCAGCGGGGGCCGGGACAGCTCCTACGAGCAGTACGTC.

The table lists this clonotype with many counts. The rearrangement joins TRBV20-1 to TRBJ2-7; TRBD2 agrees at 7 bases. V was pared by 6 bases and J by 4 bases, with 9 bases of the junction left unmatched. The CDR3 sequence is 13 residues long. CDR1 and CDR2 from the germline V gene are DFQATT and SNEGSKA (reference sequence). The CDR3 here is CSATEPGGYEQYF. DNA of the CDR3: TGCAGTGCAACAGAACCGGGAGGTTACGAGCAGTACTTC.

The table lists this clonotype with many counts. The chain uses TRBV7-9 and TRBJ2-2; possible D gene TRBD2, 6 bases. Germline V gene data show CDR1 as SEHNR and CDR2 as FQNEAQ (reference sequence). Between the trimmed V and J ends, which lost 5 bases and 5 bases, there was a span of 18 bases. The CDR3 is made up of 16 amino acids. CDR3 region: CASSLRRLDRTGELFF. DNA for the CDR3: TGTGCCAGCAGCCTCCGAAGACTAGACCGAACCGGGGAGCTGTTTTTT.

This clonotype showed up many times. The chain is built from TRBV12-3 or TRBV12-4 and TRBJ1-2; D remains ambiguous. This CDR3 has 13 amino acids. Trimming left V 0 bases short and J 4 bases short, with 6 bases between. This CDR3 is CASSLAEVYGYTF. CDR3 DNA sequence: TGTGCCAGCAGTTTAGCGGAAGTCTATGGCTACACCTTC.

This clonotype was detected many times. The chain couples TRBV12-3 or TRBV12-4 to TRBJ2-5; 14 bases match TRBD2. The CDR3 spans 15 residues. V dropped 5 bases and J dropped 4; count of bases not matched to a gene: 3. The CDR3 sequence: CASSTGTSGRETQYF. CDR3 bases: TGTGCCAGCAGTACCGGGACTAGCGGGAGAGAGACCCAGTACTTC.

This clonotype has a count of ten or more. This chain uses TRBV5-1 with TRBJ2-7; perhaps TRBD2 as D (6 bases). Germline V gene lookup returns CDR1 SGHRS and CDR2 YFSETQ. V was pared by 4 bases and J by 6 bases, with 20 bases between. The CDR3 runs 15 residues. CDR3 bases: TGCGCCAGCAGCCGTGGAGGGGAACAGAGAGGCGAGCAGTACTTC. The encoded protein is CASSRGGEQRGEQYF.

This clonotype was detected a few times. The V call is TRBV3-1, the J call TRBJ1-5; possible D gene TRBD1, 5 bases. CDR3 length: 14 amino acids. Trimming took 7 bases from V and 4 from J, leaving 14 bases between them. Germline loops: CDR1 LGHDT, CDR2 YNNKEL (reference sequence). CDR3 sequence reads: CASTQGPNNQPQHF. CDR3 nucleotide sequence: TGTGCCAGCACCCAGGGACCGAATAATCAGCCCCAGCATTTT.

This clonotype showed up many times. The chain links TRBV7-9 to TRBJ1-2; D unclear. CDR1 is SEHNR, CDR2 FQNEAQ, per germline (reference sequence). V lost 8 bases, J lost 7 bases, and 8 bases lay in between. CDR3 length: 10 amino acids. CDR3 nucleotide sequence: TGTGCCAGCTTCGGTGGTGGCTACACCTTC. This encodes CASFGGGYTF.

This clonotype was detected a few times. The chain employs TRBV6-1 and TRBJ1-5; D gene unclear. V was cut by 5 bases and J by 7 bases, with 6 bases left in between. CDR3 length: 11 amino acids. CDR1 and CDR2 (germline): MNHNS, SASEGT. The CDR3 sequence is CASSFRQPQHF. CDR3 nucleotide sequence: TGTGCCAGCAGTTTTAGGCAGCCCCAGCATTTT.

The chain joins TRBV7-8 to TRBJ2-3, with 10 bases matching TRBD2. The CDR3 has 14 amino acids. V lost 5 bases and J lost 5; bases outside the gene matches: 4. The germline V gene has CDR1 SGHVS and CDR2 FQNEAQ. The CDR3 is CASSPSGRLDTQYF. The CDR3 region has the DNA TGTGCCAGCAGCCCTAGCGGGAGATTAGATACGCAGTATTTT.

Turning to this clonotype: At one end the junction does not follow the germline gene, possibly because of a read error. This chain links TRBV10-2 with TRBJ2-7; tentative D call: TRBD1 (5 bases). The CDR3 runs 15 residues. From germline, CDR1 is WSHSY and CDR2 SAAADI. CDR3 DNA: TGTGCCAGCAGTGAAAGGCGGCAGGGTCCCTACGAGCAGTACTTC. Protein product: CASSERRQGPYEQYF.

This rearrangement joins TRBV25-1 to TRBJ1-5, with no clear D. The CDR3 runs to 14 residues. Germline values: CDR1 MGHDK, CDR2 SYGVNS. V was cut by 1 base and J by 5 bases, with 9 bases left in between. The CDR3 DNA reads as TGTGCCAGCAGTGAATTGGGGAGAGATCAGCCCCAGCATTTT. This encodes CASSELGRDQPQHF.

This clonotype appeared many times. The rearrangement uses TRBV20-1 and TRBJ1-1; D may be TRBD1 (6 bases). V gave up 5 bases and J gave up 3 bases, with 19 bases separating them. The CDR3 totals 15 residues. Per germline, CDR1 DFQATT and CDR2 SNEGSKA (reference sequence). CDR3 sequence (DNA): TGCAGTGCTCCATCTTGGGGGCGGGGGGACACTGAAGCTTTCTTT. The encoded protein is CSAPSWGRGDTEAFF.

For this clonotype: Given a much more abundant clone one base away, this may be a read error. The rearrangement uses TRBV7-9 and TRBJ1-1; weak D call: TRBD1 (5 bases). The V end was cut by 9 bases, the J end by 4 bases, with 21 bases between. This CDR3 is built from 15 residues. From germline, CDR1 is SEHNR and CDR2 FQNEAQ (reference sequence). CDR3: CARSATSVGGTEAFF. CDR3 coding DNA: TGTGCCAGAAGCGCAACCTCGGTGGGGGGCACTGAAGCTTTCTTT.

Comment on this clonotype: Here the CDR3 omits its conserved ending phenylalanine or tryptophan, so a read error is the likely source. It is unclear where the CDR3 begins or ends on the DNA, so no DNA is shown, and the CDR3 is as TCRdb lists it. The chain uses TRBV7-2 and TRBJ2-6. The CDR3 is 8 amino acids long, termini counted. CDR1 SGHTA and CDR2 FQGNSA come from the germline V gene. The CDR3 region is CASSLVPT.

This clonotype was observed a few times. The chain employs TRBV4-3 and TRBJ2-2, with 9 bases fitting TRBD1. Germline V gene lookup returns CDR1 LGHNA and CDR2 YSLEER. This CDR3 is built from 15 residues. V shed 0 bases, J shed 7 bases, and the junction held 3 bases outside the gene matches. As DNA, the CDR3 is TGCGCCAGCAGCCAAGATGGACAGGGGTACGGGGAGCTGTTTTTT. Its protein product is CASSQDGQGYGELFF.

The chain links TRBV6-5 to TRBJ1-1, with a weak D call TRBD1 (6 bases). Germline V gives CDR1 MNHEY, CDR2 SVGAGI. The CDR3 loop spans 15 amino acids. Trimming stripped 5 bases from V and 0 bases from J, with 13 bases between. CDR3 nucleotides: TGTGCCAGCAGTCGTCGGGGGGCGATGAACACTGAAGCTTTCTTT. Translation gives CASSRRGAMNTEAFF.

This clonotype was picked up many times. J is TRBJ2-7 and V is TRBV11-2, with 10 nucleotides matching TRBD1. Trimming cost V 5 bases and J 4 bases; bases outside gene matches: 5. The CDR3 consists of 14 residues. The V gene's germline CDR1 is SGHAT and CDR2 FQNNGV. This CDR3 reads CASSPDRGVYEQYF. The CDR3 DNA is TGTGCCAGCAGCCCGGACAGGGGGGTTTACGAGCAGTACTTC.